Listed below are T cell receptor beta chains from one sample, sequenced in a study of glioma-infiltrating T cells after dendritic cell vaccination. The repertoire was sequenced with immunoSEQ multiplex PCR; TCRdb's copy has only in-frame clones and lacks some. The data hold around 96,000 clones, with about 79% observed a single time. The sample here was blood, taken before dendritic cell vaccination. The origin of the receptors is a human donor with glioblastoma. The CDR3 runs from the conserved cysteine through the conserved F or W. The order of the fields is CDR3 protein, CDR3 DNA, clone size, D gene, J gene, V gene. The D gene is left open where the match is weak. Only some rows state a clone size, as once, few, many or a class for expanded clones.

CASSLIGGSGANVLTF | TGTGCCAGCAGCTTGATCGGGGGCTCTGGGGCCAACGTCCTGACTTTC | once | NA | TRBJ2-6 | TRBV5-6
CASRRAGVNTGELFF | TGTGCCAGCAGGAGGGCGGGAGTCAACACCGGGGAGCTGTTTTTT | NA | TRBD2 | TRBJ2-2 | TRBV9
CASSLPGTEIFYEQYF | TGTGCCAGCAGTTTACCGGGGACAGAGATTTTCTACGAGCAGTACTTC | few | TRBD1 | TRBJ2-7 | TRBV28
CASSLRVYGSANTEAFF | TGTGCCAGCAGTTTACGCGTTTACGGGAGTGCGAACACTGAAGCTTTCTTT | NA | NA | TRBJ1-1 | TRBV27
CASSRRLVGHTEAFF | TGTGCCAGCAGCCGGAGGCTAGTAGGACACACTGAAGCTTTCTTT | NA | NA | TRBJ1-1 | TRBV5-6
CASSLGDRTSYEQYF | TGTGCCAGCAGCTTAGGGGACAGGACCTCCTACGAGCAGTACTTC | NA | TRBD1 | TRBJ2-7 | TRBV7-9
CASRQGGSYEQYF | TGTGCCAGCAGACAGGGCGGATCCTACGAGCAGTACTTC | few | NA | TRBJ2-7 | TRBV6-1
CASSFFGESYTF | TGTGCCAGCAGTTTTTTCGGGGAGAGCTACACCTTC | few | NA | TRBJ1-2 | TRBV27
CASRVGSSGRSEQFF | TGTGCCAGTAGGGTTGGGTCTAGCGGGAGAAGTGAGCAGTTCTTC | NA | TRBD2 | TRBJ2-1 | TRBV19
CASRGVGQDREAFF | TGTGCCAGCAGGGGGGTGGGACAGGATCGTGAAGCTTTCTTT | NA | TRBD1 | TRBJ1-1 | TRBV7-2
CASSLQGGGYGYTF | TGTGCCAGCAGCTTGCAAGGGGGCGGCTATGGCTACACCTTC | few | TRBD1 | TRBJ1-2 | TRBV5-4
CASRARLAVYNEQFF | TGTGCCAGCCGCGCGAGACTAGCGGTCTACAATGAGCAGTTCTTC | NA | TRBD2 | TRBJ2-1 | TRBV7-9
CASSAGGTGSEKLFF | TGTGCCAGCAGCGCCGGGGGGACAGGGAGTGAAAAACTGTTTTTT | NA | TRBD1 | TRBJ1-4 | TRBV9
CASSFTQVGEQFF | TGTGCCAGCAGCTTCACGCAGGTTGGTGAGCAGTTCTTC | NA | NA | TRBJ2-1 | TRBV9
CASSLSSRTVPRETQYF | TGTGCCAGCAGTTTATCGAGTAGGACAGTTCCGCGAGAGACCCAGTACTTC | NA | NA | TRBJ2-5 | TRBV27
CASSYFGTGYGYTF | TGTGCCAGCAGTTACTTCGGGACTGGCTATGGCTACACCTTC | many | NA | TRBJ1-2 | TRBV6-6
CASSQGAGLAGVHEQFF | TGTGCCAGCAGCCAAGGAGCTGGACTAGCGGGAGTCCATGAGCAGTTCTTC | NA | TRBD2 | TRBJ2-1 | TRBV4-2
CASSVGPQTDTQYF | TGTGCCAGCAGCGTAGGTCCCCAAACAGATACGCAGTATTTT | NA | NA | TRBJ2-3 | TRBV9
CASSPRTVAGADNEQFF | TGTGCCAGCTCACCCCGAACGGTTGCAGGGGCGGACAATGAGCAGTTCTTC | few | NA | TRBJ2-1 | TRBV18
CASSNRHWSLSLEAEAFF | TGTGCCAGTAGTAATCGTCACTGGTCGCTGTCTTTGGAGGCTGAAGCTTTCTTT | NA | NA | TRBJ1-1 | TRBV19
CASSIGGDDRIYGYTF | TGTGCCAGTAGTATCGGGGGAGATGATAGAATCTATGGCTACACCTTC | NA | NA | TRBJ1-2 | TRBV19
CASSLDAGGYEQYF | TGTGCCAGCAGCTTGGACGCAGGGGGGTACGAGCAGTACTTC | NA | NA | TRBJ2-7 | TRBV5-4
CASSHRVVWTYEQYF | TGTGCCAGCAGCCACCGGGTGGTCTGGACCTACGAGCAGTACTTC | NA | NA | TRBJ2-7 | TRBV9
CASSDSRVTEAFF | TGTGCCAGCAGTGATAGCAGGGTCACTGAAGCTTTCTTT | NA | NA | TRBJ1-1 | TRBV2
CASSPGQGVEYEQYF | TGCGCCAGCAGCCCGGGACAGGGGGTGGAGTACGAGCAGTACTTC | few | TRBD1 | TRBJ2-7 | TRBV5-1
CASSFAPRGSGETQYF | TGCGCCAGCAGCTTTGCTCCGAGAGGGTCGGGGGAGACCCAGTACTTC | NA | NA | TRBJ2-5 | TRBV5-1
CASSQDQNRAGYEQFF | TGCGCCAGCAGCCAAGATCAGAACAGAGCGGGGTATGAGCAGTTCTTC | NA | TRBD2 | TRBJ2-1 | TRBV4-1
CASSGPGGEAFF | TGTGCCAGCTCTGGCCCCGGGGGTGAAGCTTTCTTT | NA | NA | TRBJ1-1 | TRBV18
CASSPRGSGAPTDTQYF | TGTGCCAGCTCACCCAGGGGTAGCGGGGCCCCCACAGATACGCAGTATTTT | NA | TRBD2 | TRBJ2-3 | TRBV18
CAIMPALGGDGELFF | TGTGCCATCATGCCTGCCCTGGGGGGAGACGGGGAGCTGTTTTTT | NA | NA | TRBJ2-2 | TRBV10-3
CASSLLGGEGETQYF | TGTGCCAGCAGCTTATTGGGGGGTGAAGGAGAGACCCAGTACTTC | NA | NA | TRBJ2-5 | TRBV7-9
CASSRGQGMEETQYF | TGTGCCAGCTCACGTGGGCAGGGGATGGAAGAGACCCAGTACTTC | NA | NA | TRBJ2-5 | TRBV18
CAWNKGDTGELFF | TGTGCCTGGAATAAGGGAGACACCGGGGAGCTGTTTTTT | NA | NA | TRBJ2-2 | TRBV30
CASSLKGLAGVGQFF | TGTGCCAGCAGCTTGAAGGGACTAGCGGGAGTGGGGCAGTTCTTC | NA | TRBD2 | TRBJ2-1 | TRBV5-4
CASSIGGPHSGYTF | TGTGCCAGTAGTATAGGAGGTCCCCACTCCGGCTACACCTTC | NA | NA | TRBJ1-2 | TRBV19
CASSSGGGTEAFF | TGTGCCAGCAGTTCGGGGGGGGGCACTGAAGCTTTCTTT | once | NA | TRBJ1-1 | TRBV6-5
CSVDEGWGTEAFF | TGCAGCGTTGATGAGGGTTGGGGCACTGAAGCTTTCTTT | NA | NA | TRBJ1-1 | TRBV29-1
CASSLAGVTGELFF | TGCGCCAGCAGCTTGGCAGGGGTCACCGGGGAGCTGTTTTTT | NA | NA | TRBJ2-2 | TRBV5-1
CASSPGSGGSSYEQYF | TGCGCCAGCAGCCCCGGGTCAGGTGGGAGTTCCTACGAGCAGTACTTC | NA | NA | TRBJ2-7 | TRBV5-1
CASSISAGVRNTGELFF | TGTGCCAGTAGTATATCAGCGGGAGTACGGAACACCGGGGAGCTGTTTTTT | NA | TRBD2 | TRBJ2-2 | TRBV19
CASSIVTGTLYGYTF | TGTGCCAGTAGTATCGTAACCGGGACACTCTATGGCTACACCTTC | NA | NA | TRBJ1-2 | TRBV19
CASSLVGGFTDTQYF | TGCGCCAGCAGCTTGGTTGGGGGCTTCACAGATACGCAGTATTTT | NA | NA | TRBJ2-3 | TRBV5-1
CASSQDPPGLADHEQYF | TGTGCCAGCAGCCAAGATCCCCCGGGACTAGCGGACCACGAGCAGTACTTC | NA | TRBD2 | TRBJ2-7 | TRBV4-2
CASTPGRGSGRPLNEQFF | TGTGCCAGCACGCCCGGCCGGGGATCGGGTCGCCCGCTCAATGAGCAGTTCTTC | NA | NA | TRBJ2-1 | TRBV27
CASSNIFYGYTF | TGTGCCAGTAGTAATATTTTCTATGGCTACACCTTC | NA | NA | TRBJ1-2 | TRBV19
CATAEEGNTEAFF | TGCGCCACCGCGGAGGAAGGGAACACTGAAGCTTTCTTT | NA | NA | TRBJ1-1 | TRBV10-2
CASNTGTSGGVGTDTQYF | TGTGCCAGCAATACCGGGACTAGCGGGGGGGTGGGCACAGATACGCAGTATTTT | NA | TRBD2 | TRBJ2-3 | TRBV2
CASSPAGVYEQYF | TGCGCCAGCAGTCCAGCGGGCGTCTACGAGCAGTACTTC | NA | NA | TRBJ2-7 | TRBV5-1
CASSTVERTEAFF | TGTGCCAGCAGCACCGTGGAGAGGACTGAAGCTTTCTTT | NA | NA | TRBJ1-1 | TRBV7-2
CASRESSYNSPLHF | TGTGCCAGCAGGGAGTCCTCCTATAATTCACCCCTCCACTTT | NA | NA | TRBJ1-6 | TRBV6-5
CASSPPGTAYNEQFF | TGTGCCAGCTCACCCCCCGGGACAGCCTACAATGAGCAGTTCTTC | few | TRBD1 | TRBJ2-1 | TRBV18
CAISGRDRGDTEAFF | TGTGCCATCAGTGGGCGGGACAGGGGTGACACTGAAGCTTTCTTT | NA | TRBD1 | TRBJ1-1 | TRBV10-3
CASSHFSGGPGELFF | TGTGCCAGCAGCCATTTTAGCGGGGGGCCTGGGGAGCTGTTTTTT | NA | TRBD2 | TRBJ2-2 | TRBV27
CASSLEASGREKETQYF | TGTGCCAGCAGCTTAGAGGCTAGCGGGAGGGAGAAAGAGACCCAGTACTTC | few | TRBD2 | TRBJ2-5 | TRBV7-6